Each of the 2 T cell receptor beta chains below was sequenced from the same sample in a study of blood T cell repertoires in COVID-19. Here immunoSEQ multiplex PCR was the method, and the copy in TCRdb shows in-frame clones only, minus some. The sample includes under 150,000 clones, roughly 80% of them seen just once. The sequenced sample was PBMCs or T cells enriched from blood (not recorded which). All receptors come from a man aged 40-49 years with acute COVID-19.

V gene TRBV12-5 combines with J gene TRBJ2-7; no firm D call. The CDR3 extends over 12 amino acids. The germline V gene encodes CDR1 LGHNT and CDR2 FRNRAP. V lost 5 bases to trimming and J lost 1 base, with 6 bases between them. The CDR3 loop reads CASGGISYEQYF. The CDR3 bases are TGTGCTAGTGGTGGCATTTCCTACGAGCAGTACTTC.

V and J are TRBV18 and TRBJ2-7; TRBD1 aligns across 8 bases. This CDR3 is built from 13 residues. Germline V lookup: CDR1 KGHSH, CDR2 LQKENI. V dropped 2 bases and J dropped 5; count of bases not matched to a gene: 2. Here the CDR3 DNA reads TGTGCCAGCTCACCAGGACAGGGAAACGAGCAGTACTTC. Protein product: CASSPGQGNEQYF. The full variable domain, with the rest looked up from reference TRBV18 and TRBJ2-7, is NAGVMQNPRHLVRRRGQEARLRCSPMKGHSHVYWYRQLPEEGLKFMVYLQKENIIDESGMPKERFSAEFPKEGPSILRIQQVVRGDSAAYFCASSPGQGNEQYFGPGTRLTVT.